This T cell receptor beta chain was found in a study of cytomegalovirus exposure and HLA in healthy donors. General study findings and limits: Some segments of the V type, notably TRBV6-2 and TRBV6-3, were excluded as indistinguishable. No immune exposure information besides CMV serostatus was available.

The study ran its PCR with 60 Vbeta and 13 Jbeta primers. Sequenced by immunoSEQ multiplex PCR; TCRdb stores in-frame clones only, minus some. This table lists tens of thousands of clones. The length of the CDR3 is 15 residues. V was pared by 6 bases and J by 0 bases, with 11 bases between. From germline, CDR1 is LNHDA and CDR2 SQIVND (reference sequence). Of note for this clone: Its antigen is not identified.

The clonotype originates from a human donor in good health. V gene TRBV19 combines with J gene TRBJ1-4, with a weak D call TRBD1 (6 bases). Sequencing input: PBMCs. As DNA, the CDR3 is TGTGCCAGTAGGGGGACACGGTCAACTAATGAAAAACTGTTTTTT. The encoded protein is CASRGTRSTNEKLFF.